This T cell receptor (beta chain) comes out of a study of identical twins. Template switching introduced a universal primer site, and the cDNA bore unique molecular identifiers. From the 5' RACE reads, TCRdb called clonotypes with MiXCR, one entry per CDR3 protein. The table shows about 1.7 million distinct CDR3 sequences, with more than 30% occurring only once. CDR3 length equals 19 residues. V lost 1 base, J lost 5 bases, and 18 bases stayed unmatched. Germline-derived CDR1 and CDR2 are LGHDT and YNNKEL (reference sequence). General study points: Twins shared out-of-frame alpha sequences with excess low generation probability. In zero-insertion analyses, partial confounding could arise from invariant MAIT and iNKT cells. A lower insertion count was a feature of abundant cord blood beta clonotypes, with no such feature in memory repertoires.

Concerning this clonotype: Its antigen is unidentified.

This chain uses TRBV3-1 with TRBJ2-3; 7 nucleotides line up with TRBD2. The sequence derives from a newborn girl in good health. The material sequenced was cord blood. CDR3 bases: TGTGCCAGCAGCCAAGTATTCTGGGTCGACAGCGGGGTTAAAGATACGCAGTATTTT. Residues: CASSQVFWVDSGVKDTQYF.